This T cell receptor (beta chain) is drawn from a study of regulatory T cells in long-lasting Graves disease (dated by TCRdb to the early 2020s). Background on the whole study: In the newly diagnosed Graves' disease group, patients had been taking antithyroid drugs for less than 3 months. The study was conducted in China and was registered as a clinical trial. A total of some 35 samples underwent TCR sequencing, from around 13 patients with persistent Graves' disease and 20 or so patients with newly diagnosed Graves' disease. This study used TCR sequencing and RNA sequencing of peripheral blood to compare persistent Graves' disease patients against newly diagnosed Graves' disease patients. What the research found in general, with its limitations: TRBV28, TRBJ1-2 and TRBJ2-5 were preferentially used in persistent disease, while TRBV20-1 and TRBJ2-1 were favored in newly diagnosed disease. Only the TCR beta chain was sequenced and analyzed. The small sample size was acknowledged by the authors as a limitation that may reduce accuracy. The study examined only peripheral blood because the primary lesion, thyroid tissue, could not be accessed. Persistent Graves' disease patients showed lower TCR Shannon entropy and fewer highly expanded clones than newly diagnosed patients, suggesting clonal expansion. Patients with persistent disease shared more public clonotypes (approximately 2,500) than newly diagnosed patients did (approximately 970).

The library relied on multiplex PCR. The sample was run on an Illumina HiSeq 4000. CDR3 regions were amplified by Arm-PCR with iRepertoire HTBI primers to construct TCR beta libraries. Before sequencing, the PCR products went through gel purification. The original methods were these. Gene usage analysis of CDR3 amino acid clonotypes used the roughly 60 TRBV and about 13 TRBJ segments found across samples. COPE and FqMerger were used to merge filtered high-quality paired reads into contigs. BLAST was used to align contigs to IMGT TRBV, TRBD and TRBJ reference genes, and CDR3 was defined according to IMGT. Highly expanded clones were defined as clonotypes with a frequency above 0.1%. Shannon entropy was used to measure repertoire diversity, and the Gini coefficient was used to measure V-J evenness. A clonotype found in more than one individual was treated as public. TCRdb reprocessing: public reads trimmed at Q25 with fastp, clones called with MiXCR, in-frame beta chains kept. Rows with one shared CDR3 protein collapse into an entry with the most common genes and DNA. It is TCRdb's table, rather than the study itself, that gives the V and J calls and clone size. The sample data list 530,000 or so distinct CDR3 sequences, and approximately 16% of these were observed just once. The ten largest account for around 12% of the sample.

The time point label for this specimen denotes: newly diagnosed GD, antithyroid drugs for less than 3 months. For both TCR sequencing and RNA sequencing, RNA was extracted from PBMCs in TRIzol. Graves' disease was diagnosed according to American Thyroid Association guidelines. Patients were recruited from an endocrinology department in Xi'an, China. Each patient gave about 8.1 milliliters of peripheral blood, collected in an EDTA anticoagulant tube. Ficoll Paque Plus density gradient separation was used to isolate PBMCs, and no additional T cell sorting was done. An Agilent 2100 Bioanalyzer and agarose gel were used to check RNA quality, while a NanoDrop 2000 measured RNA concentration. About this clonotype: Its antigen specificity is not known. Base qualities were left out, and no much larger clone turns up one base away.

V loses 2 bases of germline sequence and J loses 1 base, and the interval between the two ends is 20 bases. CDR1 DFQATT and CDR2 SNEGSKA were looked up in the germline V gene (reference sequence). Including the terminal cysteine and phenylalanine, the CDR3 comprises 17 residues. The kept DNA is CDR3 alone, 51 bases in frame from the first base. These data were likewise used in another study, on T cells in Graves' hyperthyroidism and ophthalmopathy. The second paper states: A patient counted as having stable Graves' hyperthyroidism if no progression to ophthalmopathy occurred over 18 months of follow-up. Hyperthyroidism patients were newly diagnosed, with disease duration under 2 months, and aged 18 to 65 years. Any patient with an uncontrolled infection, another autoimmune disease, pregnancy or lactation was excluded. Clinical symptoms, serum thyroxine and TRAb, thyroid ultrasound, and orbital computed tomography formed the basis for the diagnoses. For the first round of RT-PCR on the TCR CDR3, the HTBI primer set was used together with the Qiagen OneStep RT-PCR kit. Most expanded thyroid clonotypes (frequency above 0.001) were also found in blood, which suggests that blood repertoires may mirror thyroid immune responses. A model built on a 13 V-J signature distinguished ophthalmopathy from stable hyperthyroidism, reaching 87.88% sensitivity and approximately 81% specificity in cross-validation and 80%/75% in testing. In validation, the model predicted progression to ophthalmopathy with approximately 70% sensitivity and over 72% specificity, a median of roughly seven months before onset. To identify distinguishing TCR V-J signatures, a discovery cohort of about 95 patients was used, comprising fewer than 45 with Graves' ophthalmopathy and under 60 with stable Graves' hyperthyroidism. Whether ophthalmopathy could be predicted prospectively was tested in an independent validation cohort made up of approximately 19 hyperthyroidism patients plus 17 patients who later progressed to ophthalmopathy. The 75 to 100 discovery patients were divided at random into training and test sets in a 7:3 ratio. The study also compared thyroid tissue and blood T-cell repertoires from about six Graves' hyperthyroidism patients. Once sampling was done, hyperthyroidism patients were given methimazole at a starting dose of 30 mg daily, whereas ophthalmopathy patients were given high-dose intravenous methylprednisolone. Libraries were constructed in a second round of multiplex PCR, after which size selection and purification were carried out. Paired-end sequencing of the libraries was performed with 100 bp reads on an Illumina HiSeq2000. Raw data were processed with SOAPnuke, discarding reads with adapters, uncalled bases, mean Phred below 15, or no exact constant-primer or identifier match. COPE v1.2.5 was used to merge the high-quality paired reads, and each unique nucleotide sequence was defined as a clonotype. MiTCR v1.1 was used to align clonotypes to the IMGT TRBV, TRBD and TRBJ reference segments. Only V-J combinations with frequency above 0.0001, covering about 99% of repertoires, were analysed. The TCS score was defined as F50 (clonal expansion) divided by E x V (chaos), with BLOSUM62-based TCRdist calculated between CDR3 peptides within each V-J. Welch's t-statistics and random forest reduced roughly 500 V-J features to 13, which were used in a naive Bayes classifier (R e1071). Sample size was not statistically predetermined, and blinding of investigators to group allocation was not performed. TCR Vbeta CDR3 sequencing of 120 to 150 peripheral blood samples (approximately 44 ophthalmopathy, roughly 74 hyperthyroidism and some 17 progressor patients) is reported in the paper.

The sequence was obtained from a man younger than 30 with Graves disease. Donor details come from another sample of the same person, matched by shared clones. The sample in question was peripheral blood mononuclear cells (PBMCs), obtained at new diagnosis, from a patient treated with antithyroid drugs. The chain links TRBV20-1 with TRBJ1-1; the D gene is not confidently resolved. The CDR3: CSARYLGSGGSNTEAFF. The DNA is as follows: TGCAGTGCTAGATACCTCGGGTCCGGTGGCTCGAACACTGAAGCTTTCTTT.